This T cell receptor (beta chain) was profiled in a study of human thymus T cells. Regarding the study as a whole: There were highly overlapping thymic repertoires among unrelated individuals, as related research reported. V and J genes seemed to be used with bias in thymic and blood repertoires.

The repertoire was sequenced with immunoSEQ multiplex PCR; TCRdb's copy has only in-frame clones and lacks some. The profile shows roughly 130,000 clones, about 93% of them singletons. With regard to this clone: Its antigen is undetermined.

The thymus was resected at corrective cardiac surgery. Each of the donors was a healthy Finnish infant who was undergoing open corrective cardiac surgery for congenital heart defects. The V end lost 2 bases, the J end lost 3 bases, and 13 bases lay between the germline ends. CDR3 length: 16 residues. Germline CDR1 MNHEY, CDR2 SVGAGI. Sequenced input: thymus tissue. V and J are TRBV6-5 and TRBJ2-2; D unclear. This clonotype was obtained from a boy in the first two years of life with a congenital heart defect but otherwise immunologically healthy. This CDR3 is CASSYRTDSYTGELFF. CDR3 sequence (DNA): TGTGCCAGCAGTTACCGAACAGACTCTTACACCGGGGAGCTGTTTTTT.